This T cell receptor (beta chain) is drawn from a study of technical replicates of blood from a few donors. Sequenced by immunoSEQ multiplex PCR; TCRdb stores in-frame clones only, minus some. Among about 71,000 clones listed, approximately 96% were seen once. The ends were cut back, 5 bases at V and 4 bases at J, with 17 bases in the middle. Germline lookup yields CDR1 KGHSH and CDR2 LQKENI. This CDR3 is built from 15 residues. This TCR came from a human donor in good health. V is TRBV18 and J is TRBJ1-1; possible D gene TRBD1, 5 bases. The sequencing sample was made of T cells isolated from PBMCs. Here the CDR3 reads CASSNLQGAGTEAFF. The CDR3 bases are TGTGCCAGCTCAAACTTGCAGGGAGCGGGCACTGAAGCTTTCTTT.